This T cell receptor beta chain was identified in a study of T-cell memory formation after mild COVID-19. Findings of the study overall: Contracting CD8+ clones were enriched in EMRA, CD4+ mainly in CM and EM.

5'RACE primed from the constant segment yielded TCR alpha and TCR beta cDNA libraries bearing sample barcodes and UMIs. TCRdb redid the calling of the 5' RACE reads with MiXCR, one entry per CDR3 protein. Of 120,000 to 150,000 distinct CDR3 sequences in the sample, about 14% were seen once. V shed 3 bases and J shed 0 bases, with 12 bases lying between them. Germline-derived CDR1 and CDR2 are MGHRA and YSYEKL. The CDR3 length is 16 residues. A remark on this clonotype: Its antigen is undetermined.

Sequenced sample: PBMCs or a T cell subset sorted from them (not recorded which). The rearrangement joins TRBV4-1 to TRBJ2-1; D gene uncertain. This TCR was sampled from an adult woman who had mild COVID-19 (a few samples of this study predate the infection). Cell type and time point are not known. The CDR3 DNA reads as TGCGCCAGCAGCCACCCTTTAGGGTCCTCCTACAATGAGCAGTTCTTC. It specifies CASSHPLGSSYNEQFF.